The subject of this entry is one TCR beta chain. Its antigen is unidentified. The sample belongs to a study of PD-1 blockade in classical Hodgkin lymphoma. Study overall: Intravenous delivery of nivolumab at 3 mg/kg to patients occurred every 2 weeks.

Clones were read by immunoSEQ multiplex PCR, and TCRdb kept only the in-frame ones, dropping some. This table holds 31,000 or so clones, 65% to 90% found once. General study findings and limits: Lower baseline TCR diversity was reported for newly diagnosed patients than for healthy donors. Individuals initiating nivolumab under 1 year after ASCT were excluded. What caused the repertoire differences, perhaps disease activity or prior therapy, remains undefined.

The junction had 10 bases not matched to a gene; V was cut back by 4 bases and J by 6 bases. CDR1 and CDR2 from the germline V gene are SGHRS and YFSETQ. This CDR3 spans 14 amino acids. After autologous stem cell transplantation all patients relapsed, and prior brentuximab vedotin exposure differed between cohorts. CD4+ T cells were purified from thawed PBMCs by magnetic negative selection. The starting material was CD4+ T cells from blood, obtained at baseline. This chain joins TRBV5-1 and TRBJ2-7; 7 nucleotides align to TRBD1. The source of this sequence is a human donor with classical Hodgkin lymphoma. DNA of the CDR3: TGCGCCAGCAGCCTGACAGGGAAAGGAAGCGAGCAGTACTTC. It codes for CASSLTGKGSEQYF.